This T cell receptor beta chain was found in a study of beta chain features in type 1 diabetes. General study points: PCR could preferentially amplify shorter templates, alike in patients and controls. There was a moderate but significant shortening of TCRB CDR3s in all four CD4+ subsets of Type 1 diabetes patients.

A word on this clone: Its antigen is as yet unknown.

The authors reverse transcribed all of the isolated RNA, so sequencing captured expressed TCRB transcripts. Clones were read by immunoSEQ multiplex PCR, and TCRdb kept only the in-frame ones, dropping some. Of approximately 170,000 clones listed, about 8% are singletons. Populations isolated by sorting all had purity greater than 95%. Sequenced: central memory CD4+ T cells from blood. This TCR came from a woman between 40 and 50 years old with type 1 diabetes.

The CDR3 DNA sequence: TGTGCCAGCAGGAAGGGGGCGAACGGGGAGCTGTTTTTT. Residues: CASRKGANGELFF. The rearrangement links TRBV27 to TRBJ2-2, with 7 bases fitting TRBD1. The CDR3 is made up of 13 amino acids. V lost 6 bases to trimming and J lost 7 bases; unmatched junction nucleotides: 5. Per the germline V gene, CDR1 is MNHEY and CDR2 is SMNVEV (reference sequence).